This T cell receptor (beta chain) was identified during a study of blood T cell repertoires in COVID-19. Original processing methods: The assay estimated nucleated cells by amplifying reference gene primers. Clones were sequenced by immunoSEQ multiplex PCR, and TCRdb holds only the in-frame ones, with some missing. V, J and clone size are those of that table, while D and trimming were read from the DNA. The sample holds roughly 230,000 clones, about 88% seen once. Per the germline V gene, CDR1 is SGHNT and CDR2 is YENEEA. The length of the CDR3 is 15 residues. V was pared by 5 bases and J by 7 bases, with 5 bases of the junction left unmatched.

The receptor was derived from a man aged 70-80 years with acute or convalescent COVID-19. The genes are TRBV11-3 and TRBJ2-1, with 13 bases matching TRBD2. Sequencing was carried out using peripheral blood. The CDR3 DNA reads as TGTGCCAGCAGCGTCGGGACTAGCGGGACTAATGAGCAGTTCTTC. This translates into CASSVGTSGTNEQFF. Combining the CDR3 with reference TRBV11-3 and TRBJ2-1 gives the whole variable domain EAGVVQSPRYKIIEKKQPVAFWCNPISGHNTLYWYLQNLGQGPELLIRYENEEAVDDSQLPKDRFSAERLKGVDSTLKIQPAELGDSAVYLCASSVGTSGTNEQFFGPGTRLTVL.